In its sample, the clone carrying this TCR beta chain was seen once. The sample comes from a study of OX40 agonist ivuxolimab in advanced cancers. Generated by immunoSEQ multiplex PCR, the TCRdb table keeps only in-frame clones and is missing some. The sample contains some 73,000 clones, about 86% of which appear only once. Unmatched junction bases numbered 9, after V lost 4 bases and J lost 5 bases. CDR3 length equals 14 residues. CDR1 and CDR2 from the germline V gene are SGHRS and YFSETQ. The rearrangement uses TRBV5-1 and TRBJ2-7, with 7 positions matching TRBD1. The sample here was CD4+ or CD8+ T cells sorted from blood, taken in a trial of the OX40 agonist ivuxolimab. This clonotype was obtained from an adult with an advanced solid tumor such as melanoma, head and neck, liver or kidney cancer. CDR3 DNA sequence: TGCGCCAGCAGCAGAGGGACAGCGTTAGACGAGCAGTACTTC. Translation gives CASSRGTALDEQYF.